Each of the 14 T cell receptor beta chains below was sequenced from the same sample in a study of blood T cell repertoires in COVID-19. Assay used: immunoSEQ multiplex PCR; TCRdb lists only in-frame clones, some missing. Of 150,000 to 200,000 clones listed, about 72% are singletons. The sample consisted of PBMCs or T cells enriched from blood (not recorded which). The receptors stem from a woman aged 50 to 65 who had recovered from COVID-19.

A few counts support this clone. The V and J genes are TRBV7-8 and TRBJ1-5; D possibly corresponds to TRBD1 (5 bases). Germline loops: CDR1 SGHVS, CDR2 FQNEAQ. The ends were cut back, 5 bases at V and 3 bases at J, with 14 bases in the middle. The CDR3 contains 15 residues. CDR3: CASSRLDTTNQPQHF. The DNA of the CDR3 is TGTGCCAGCAGCCGCTTGGACACCACCAATCAGCCCCAGCATTTT.

The rearrangement uses TRBV19 and TRBJ1-5; tentative D call: TRBD1 (6 bases). Trimming took off 4 bases at V and 1 base at J, with 11 bases between the two ends. CDR1 LNHDA and CDR2 SQIVND come from the germline V gene (reference sequence). The CDR3 is made up of 15 amino acids. CDR3: CASSTYRASNQPQHF. CDR3 nucleotides: TGTGCCAGTAGTACCTACAGGGCAAGCAATCAGCCCCAGCATTTT.

The chain has TRBV29-1 and TRBJ1-2; a weak D match, TRBD1 (6 bases). Germline loops: CDR1 SQVTM, CDR2 ANQGSEA. The CDR3 totals 15 residues. V lost 3 bases, J lost 0 bases, and 14 bases lay in between. In DNA form, the CDR3 reads TGCAGCGTTGATCTGGTCAGGGGAACTAACTATGGCTACACCTTC. This codes for CSVDLVRGTNYGYTF.

The genes are TRBV10-3 and TRBJ1-1, with D uncertain. The CDR3 sequence is 13 residues long. From germline, CDR1 is ENHRY and CDR2 SYGVKD. V was cut by 6 bases and J by 4 bases, with 12 bases left in between. The CDR3 DNA reads TGTGCCATCAGCCCGACTGGGAGCACTGAAGCTTTCTTT. This encodes CAISPTGSTEAFF.

This chain joins TRBV30 and TRBJ2-3; 9 bases match TRBD2. The CDR3 is made up of 12 amino acids. Unmatched junction bases numbered 9, after V lost 3 bases and J lost 14 bases. From germline, CDR1 is GTSNPN and CDR2 SVGIG (reference sequence). The CDR3 DNA reads as TGTGCCTGGAGACCTGTAGCGGGAGCAGGGTATTTT. This sequence encodes CAWRPVAGAGYF.

The gene calls are TRBV30 and TRBJ1-5; D uncertain. The germline V and J ends were trimmed by 0 bases and 1 base, with 10 bases remaining between them. Germline CDR1 is GTSNPN and CDR2 is SVGIG (reference sequence). The CDR3 is made up of 15 amino acids. CDR3 DNA sequence: TGTGCCTGGAGTGTACCGGGTGAGAGCAATCAGCCCCAGCATTTT. Translation gives CAWSVPGESNQPQHF.

The count of this clone is one. The chain recombines TRBV28 with TRBJ2-3; 10 bases are a match to TRBD2. V trimming: 5 bases; J trimming: 4 bases; junction bases outside the gene matches: 3. This CDR3 is built from 14 residues. Germline CDR1 and CDR2: MDHEN and SYDVKM. In nucleotides, the CDR3 is TGTGCCAGCAGTACTAGCGGGATCTCAGATACGCAGTATTTT. Its protein product is CASSTSGISDTQYF.

J is TRBJ1-4 and V is TRBV5-1; D gene uncertain. The CDR3 has 15 amino acids. Trimming pared 0 bases from V and 1 base from J, leaving 7 bases between. Germline values: CDR1 SGHRS, CDR2 YFSETQ. CDR3 in amino acids: CASSLAAGTNEKLFF. The CDR3 nucleotides read TGCGCCAGCAGCTTGGCCGCGGGAACTAATGAAAAACTGTTTTTT. Full variable domain (rest looked up from reference TRBV5-1 and TRBJ1-4): KAGVTQTPRYLIKTRGQQVTLSCSPISGHRSVSWYQQTPGQGLQFLFEYFSETQRNKGNFPGRFSGRQFSNSRSEMNVSTLELGDSALYLCASSLAAGTNEKLFFGSGTQLSVL.

The rearrangement joins TRBV2 to TRBJ2-3; D perhaps matches TRBD1 (5 bases). CDR3 size: 14 residues. Germline assignment: CDR1 SNHLY and CDR2 FYNNEI. Trimming removed 8 bases from V and 0 bases from J, with 12 bases in between. CDR3 region: CASLPAGSTDTQYF. For the CDR3, the DNA is TGTGCCAGCCTACCGGCAGGGAGCACAGATACGCAGTATTTT.

This clone appeared once. The gene calls are TRBV4-1 and TRBJ2-7; D might be TRBD2 (6 bases). The CDR3 is 17 residues long. The ends were cut back, 4 bases at V and 1 base at J, with 20 bases in the middle. The germline V gene encodes CDR1 MGHRA and CDR2 YSYEKL. The CDR3 here is CASSPPTGRDGSYEQYF. DNA for the CDR3: TGCGCCAGCAGCCCCCCAACCGGGCGGGATGGATCCTACGAGCAGTACTTC.

This chain uses TRBV7-2 with TRBJ1-6; D is undetermined. V shed 4 bases and J shed 1 base, with 5 bases lying between them. This CDR3 spans 14 amino acids. Germline assignment: CDR1 SGHTA and CDR2 FQGNSA. CDR3 coding DNA: TGTGCCAGCAGCTACCGGTCCTATAATTCACCCCTCCACTTT. It codes for CASSYRSYNSPLHF.

V gene TRBV11-1 combines with J gene TRBJ2-5; D not certain. V was trimmed by 2 bases and J by 0 bases, leaving 10 bases between them. This CDR3 is built from 15 residues. Germline CDR1 and CDR2: SGHAT and FQDESV (reference sequence). The CDR3 DNA is TGTGCCAGCAGCTTAAGCAACAGCTACCAAGAGACCCAGTACTTC. Protein product: CASSLSNSYQETQYF. The complete variable domain, with remaining parts taken from reference TRBV11-1 and TRBJ2-5, reads EAEVAQSPRYKITEKSQAVAFWCDPISGHATLYWYRQILGQGPELLVQFQDESVVDDSQLPKDRFSAERLKGVDSTLKIQPAELGDSAMYLCASSLSNSYQETQYFGPGTRLLVL.

The chain joins TRBV10-3 to TRBJ2-2, with 12 bases identical to TRBD2. V was pared by 2 bases and J by 2 bases, with 21 bases of the junction left unmatched. Germline lookup yields CDR1 ENHRY and CDR2 SYGVKD. The CDR3 is made up of 23 amino acids. Here the CDR3 reads CAISEAVGLAGGPISSNTGELFF. The CDR3 DNA is TGTGCCATCAGTGAGGCCGTGGGGCTAGCGGGAGGGCCCATTTCCAGTAACACCGGGGAGCTGTTTTTT.

V is TRBV28 and J is TRBJ1-4; TRBD1 matches at 7 bases. In germline, CDR1 is MDHEN, CDR2 SYDVKM. The CDR3 contains 14 residues. V dropped 7 bases and J dropped 4; count of bases not matched to a gene: 6. CDR3 sequence: CASKNRQGNEKLFF. DNA of the CDR3: TGTGCCAGCAAAAACAGACAGGGTAATGAAAAACTGTTTTTT.